The 3 T cell receptor beta chains below all came from one sample that was sequenced in a study of blood T cell repertoires in COVID-19. Produced via immunoSEQ multiplex PCR; TCRdb's table is partial and in-frame only. The sample consists of approximately 110,000 clones, around 88% of them appearing once. Sequencing was performed on peripheral blood. The receptors shown here come from a woman aged 45-65 years with active or convalescent COVID-19.

The J gene is TRBJ2-7, the V gene TRBV11-1; TRBD1 is a possible D gene (6 bases). Germline V gives CDR1 SGHAT, CDR2 FQDESV (reference sequence). The ends were cut back, 3 bases at V and 3 bases at J, with 9 bases in the middle. This CDR3 comprises 13 residues. The CDR3 region has the DNA TGTGCCAGCAGCTTGTACAGGGACTACGAGCAGTACTTC. Its translation: CASSLYRDYEQYF.

The gene calls are TRBV15 and TRBJ2-1; D is unclear. The CDR3 has 17 amino acids. Germline V gene sequence: CDR1 LNHNV, CDR2 YYDKDF (reference sequence). The V end lost 0 bases, the J end lost 4 bases, and 16 bases lay between the germline ends. Written as DNA, the CDR3 is TGTGCCACCAGCAGAGACGTAAATGGAGCAGCTTACAATGAGCAGTTCTTC. This codes for CATSRDVNGAAYNEQFF. The full variable domain, rest sourced from reference TRBV15 and TRBJ2-1, is DAMVIQNPRYQVTQFGKPVTLSCSQTLNHNVMYWYQQKSSQAPKLLFHYYDKDFNNEADTPDNFQSRRPNTSFCFLDIRSPGLGDTAMYLCATSRDVNGAAYNEQFFGPGTRLTVL.

The chain is built from TRBV10-3 and TRBJ1-2; TRBD1 agrees at 8 bases. The CDR3 extends over 15 amino acids. The V and J ends lost 2 bases and 4 bases, in that order; junction bases with no gene match: 6. Germline CDR1 is ENHRY and CDR2 is SYGVKD. The CDR3 sequence: CAISESRTGTYGYTF. The CDR3 coding sequence is TGTGCCATCAGTGAGAGCCGGACAGGGACCTATGGCTACACCTTC.